The 5 T cell receptor delta chains reported below all come from one sample, sequenced in a study of gamma-delta chains in newborns, infants, children. TCRdb reran clone calling via CATT on the reads. There are roughly 1,500 delta-chain clones in the sample; 0.85% to 1.3% occur only once, and about 38% lies in the top ten. The sequenced sample consisted of blood. The receptors were gathered from a child who was a newborn, infant or young child, either healthy, febrile or measles-vaccinated (not recorded which).

This clone was detected a few times. The protein held in TCRdb is that of a much larger clone and does not match this DNA's translation at residue 5, likely because of a read error; the protein shown is translated from the DNA. Other DNA sequences in the sample encode the same CDR3. The chain carries TRDV2 and TRDJ1; 9 bases match TRDD3. After removal of 3 bases from V and 0 bases from J, the junction contained 7 bases not matched to a gene. The CDR3 totals 16 residues. Looked up from germline, CDR1 is GEAIGNYY and CDR2 is EKD. CDR3 amino acids: CACDALLGDDTDKLIF. CDR3 bases: TGTGCCTGTGACGCCCTACTGGGGGACGACACCGATAAACTCATCTTT.

A note on this clone: TCRdb assigns this DNA the protein of a much larger clone, which departs from its translation at residue 15; this likely reflects a read error, and the protein shown comes from translating the DNA. This chain uses TRDV2 with TRDJ3, with 8 bases identical to TRDD3. CDR1 is GEAIGNYY and CDR2 is EKD in the germline V gene. This CDR3 is 17 amino acids long. Written as DNA, the CDR3 is TGTGCCTGTGACACCTGGGGGATTTTTTGGGACACTCGACAGGTGTTTTTC. This encodes CACDTWGIFWDTRQVFF.

A few counts support this clone. The likely explanation is a read error, given a far larger clone one base away. Other DNA variants within this sample encode the same CDR3. The chain carries TRDV2 and TRDJ1, with 7 nucleotides matching TRDD3. Germline V gives CDR1 GEAIGNYY, CDR2 EKD. V lost 6 bases to trimming and J lost 4 bases; unmatched junction nucleotides: 10. The CDR3 runs to 14 residues. As DNA, the CDR3 is TGTGCCTGTTTCCTGGTGGGGGAAATCGATAAACTCATCTTT. Protein product: CACFLVGEIDKLIF.

V is TRDV2 and J is TRDJ3, with D tentatively TRDD3 (5 bases). V gave up 9 bases and J gave up 1 base, with 15 bases separating them. Germline V gives CDR1 GEAIGNYY, CDR2 EKD. The CDR3 loop spans 16 amino acids. CDR3 DNA sequence: TGTGCCACCGTGATGGGGAGATCCTGGGACACCCGACAGATGTTTTTC. This encodes CATVMGRSWDTRQMFF.

This clone was recorded a few times. TCRdb attributes to this sequence the protein of a much larger clone, which differs from the DNA translation at residue 6; a read error is likely, and the protein displayed is translated from the DNA. This chain links TRDV2 with TRDJ1; 9 bases map to TRDD3. The CDR3 contains 19 residues. V was clipped by 0 bases and J by 5 bases; unmatched bases: 18. Germline-derived CDR1 and CDR2 are GEAIGNYY and EKD. The CDR3 sequence is CACDTIDWGSPRQEDKLIF. As DNA, the CDR3 is TGTGCCTGTGACACCATCGACTGGGGGAGCCCAAGACAAGAGGATAAACTCATCTTT.